One T cell receptor (beta chain) is described in this entry. Each sample yielded at least 6 million isolated PBMCs. This entry is derived from a study of blood T cells in healthy people across ages. Study context: T cells yielded about one barcoded beta molecule per two cells through template switching.

Trimming cost V 3 bases and J 10 bases, with 7 bases left between them. CDR1 is LNHNV, CDR2 YYDKDF, per germline (reference sequence). The CDR3 consists of 11 residues. The use of a sample-barcoded 5' primer and a J-beta primer mix characterized a second PCR of roughly 6 to 11 cycles. From the 5' RACE reads, TCRdb called clonotypes with MiXCR, one entry per CDR3 protein. The sample has about 2 million distinct CDR3 sequences, around 48% seen once. Sample: blood. This chain uses TRBV15 with TRBJ2-1; a weak D match, TRBD1 (5 bases). This receptor was taken from a woman aged 40 to 50 in good health. The CDR3 loop reads CATSSRAEQFF. The DNA for the CDR3 is TGTGCCACCAGCAGCAGGGCCGAGCAGTTCTTC.